The 6 T cell receptor beta chains given below trace back to one sample, sequenced in a study of T cell responses to AZD1222 COVID-19 vaccine. The assay was immunoSEQ multiplex PCR, and TCRdb's table has in-frame clones only and misses some. In the table there are fewer than 200,000 clones, just over 85% of which are singletons. The sequences come from peripheral blood, collected 28 days after the second AZD1222 dose. The source is an adult who received the AZD1222 COVID-19 vaccine.

This clone showed up just a few times. This chain connects TRBV7-2 to TRBJ1-5; no definite D call. Per germline, CDR1 SGHTA and CDR2 FQGNSA. The ends were cut back, 2 bases at V and 5 bases at J, with 13 bases in the middle. This CDR3 contains 15 residues. In DNA form, the CDR3 reads TGTGCCAGCAGCTTAAAAAGGTACAGCGATCAGCCCCAGCATTTT. Encoded protein: CASSLKRYSDQPQHF.

The rearrangement joins TRBV18 to TRBJ1-1; 7 bases fit TRBD1. The V gene end was trimmed by 5 bases and the J gene end by 2 bases; junction bases not matched to a gene: 2. This CDR3 comprises 13 residues. Germline values: CDR1 KGHSH, CDR2 LQKENI. The CDR3 nucleotides are TGTGCCAGCTCAGGACAGGTCAACACTGAAGCTTTCTTT. As protein: CASSGQVNTEAFF.

J is TRBJ2-1 and V is TRBV6-5; 8 bases fit TRBD2. The CDR3 length is 15 residues. After removal of 6 bases from V and 4 bases from J, the junction contained 8 bases not matched to a gene. Germline-derived CDR1 and CDR2 are MNHEY and SVGAGI. CDR3 sequence (DNA): TGTGCCAGCAGAAACGCGGGGGGCTTTTACAATGAGCAGTTCTTC. As protein: CASRNAGGFYNEQFF.

Only one count was recorded for this clone. This chain uses TRBV2 with TRBJ1-4; D is perhaps TRBD1 (5 bases). Germline loops: CDR1 SNHLY, CDR2 FYNNEI. The CDR3 contains 14 residues. Trimming took 2 bases from V and 7 from J, leaving 11 bases between them. The CDR3: CASSEQGLREKLFF. The CDR3 region has the DNA TGTGCCAGCAGTGAACAGGGTTTACGTGAAAAACTGTTTTTT. The variable domain in full, completed from reference TRBV2 and TRBJ1-4, reads EPEVTQTPSHQVTQMGQEVILRCVPISNHLYFYWYRQILGQKVEFLVSFYNNEISEKSEIFDDQFSVERPDGSNFTLKIRSTKLEDSAMYFCASSEQGLREKLFFGSGTQLSVL.

This rearrangement joins TRBV5-8 to TRBJ2-3; TRBD2 might be the D (5 bases). This CDR3 has 15 amino acids. Trimming left V 5 bases short and J 4 bases short, with 17 bases between. Looked up from germline, CDR1 is SGHTS and CDR2 is YDEGEE. CDR3 amino acids: CASRLGRSAADTQYF. CDR3 coding DNA: TGTGCCAGCAGGCTAGGGAGATCAGCTGCAGATACGCAGTATTTT.

This sequence joins TRBV19 and TRBJ1-2, with TRBD1 matching 9 bases. The CDR3 covers 15 residues. V dropped 5 bases and J dropped 4; count of bases not matched to a gene: 8. Germline values: CDR1 LNHDA, CDR2 SQIVND (reference sequence). The CDR3 sequence is CASSRTGAEGYGYTF. As DNA, the CDR3 is TGTGCCAGTAGTCGGACAGGGGCAGAGGGCTATGGCTACACCTTC.